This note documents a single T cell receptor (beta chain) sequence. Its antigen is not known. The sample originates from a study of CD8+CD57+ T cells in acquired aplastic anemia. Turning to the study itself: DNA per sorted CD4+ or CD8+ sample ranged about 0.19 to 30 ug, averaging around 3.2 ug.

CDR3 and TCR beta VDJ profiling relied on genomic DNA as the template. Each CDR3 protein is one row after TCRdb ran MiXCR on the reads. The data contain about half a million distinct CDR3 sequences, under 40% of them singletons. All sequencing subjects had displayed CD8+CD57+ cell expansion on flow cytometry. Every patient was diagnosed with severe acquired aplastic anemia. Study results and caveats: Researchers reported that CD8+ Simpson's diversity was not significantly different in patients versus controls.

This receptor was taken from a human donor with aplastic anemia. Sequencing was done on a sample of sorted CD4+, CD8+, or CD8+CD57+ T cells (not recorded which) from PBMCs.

CDR3 DNA sequence: TGTGCCAGCAGTGAAGATCCGAACTATGGCTACACCTTC. Translating gives CASSEDPNYGYTF. The gene calls are TRBV2 and TRBJ1-2; D is ambiguous. Germline-derived CDR1 and CDR2 are SNHLY and FYNNEI. V was cut by 1 base and J by 2 bases, with 5 bases left in between. The CDR3 sequence is 13 residues long.